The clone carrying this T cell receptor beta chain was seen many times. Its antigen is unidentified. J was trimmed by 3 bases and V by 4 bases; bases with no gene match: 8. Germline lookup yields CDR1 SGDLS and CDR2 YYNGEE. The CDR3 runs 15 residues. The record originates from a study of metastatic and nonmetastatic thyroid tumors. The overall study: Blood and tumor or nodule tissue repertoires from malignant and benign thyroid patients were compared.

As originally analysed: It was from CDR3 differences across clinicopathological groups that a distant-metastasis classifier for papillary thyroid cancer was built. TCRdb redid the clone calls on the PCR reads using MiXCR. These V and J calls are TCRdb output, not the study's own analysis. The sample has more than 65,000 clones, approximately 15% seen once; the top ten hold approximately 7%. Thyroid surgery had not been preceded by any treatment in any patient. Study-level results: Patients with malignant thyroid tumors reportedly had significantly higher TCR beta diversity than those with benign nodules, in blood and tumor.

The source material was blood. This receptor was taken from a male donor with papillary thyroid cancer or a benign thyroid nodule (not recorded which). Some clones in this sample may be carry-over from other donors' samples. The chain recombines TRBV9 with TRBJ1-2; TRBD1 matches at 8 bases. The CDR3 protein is CASSTRDRSYYGYTF. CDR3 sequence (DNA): TGTGCCAGCAGCACCCGGGACAGGTCATACTATGGCTACACCTTC.